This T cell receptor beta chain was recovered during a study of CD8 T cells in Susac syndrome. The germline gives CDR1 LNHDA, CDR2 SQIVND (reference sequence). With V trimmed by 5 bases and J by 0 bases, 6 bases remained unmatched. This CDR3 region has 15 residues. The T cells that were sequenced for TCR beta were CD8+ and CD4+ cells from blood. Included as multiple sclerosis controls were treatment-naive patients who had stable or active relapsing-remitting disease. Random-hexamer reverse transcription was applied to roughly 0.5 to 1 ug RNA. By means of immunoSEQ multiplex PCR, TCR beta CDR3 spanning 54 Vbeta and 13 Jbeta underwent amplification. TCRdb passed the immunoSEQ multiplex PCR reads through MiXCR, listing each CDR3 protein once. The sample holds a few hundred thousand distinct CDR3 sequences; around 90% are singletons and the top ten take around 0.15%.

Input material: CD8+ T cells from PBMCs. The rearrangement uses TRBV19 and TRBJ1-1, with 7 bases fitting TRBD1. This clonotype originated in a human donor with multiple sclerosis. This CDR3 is CASSSPDRLNTEAFF. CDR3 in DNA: TGTGCCAGTAGTTCCCCGGACAGGCTGAACACTGAAGCTTTCTTT.